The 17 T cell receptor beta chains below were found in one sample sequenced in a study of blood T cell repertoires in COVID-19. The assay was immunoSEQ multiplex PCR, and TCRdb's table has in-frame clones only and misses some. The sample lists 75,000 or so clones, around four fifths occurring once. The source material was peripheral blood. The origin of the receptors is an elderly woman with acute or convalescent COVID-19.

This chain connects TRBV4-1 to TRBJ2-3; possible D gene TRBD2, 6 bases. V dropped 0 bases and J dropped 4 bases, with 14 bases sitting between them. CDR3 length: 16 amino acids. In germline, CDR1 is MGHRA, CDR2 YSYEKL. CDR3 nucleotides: TGCGCCAGCAGCCAAGAAACAGCCCGGAGGGCAGATACGCAGTATTTT. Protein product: CASSQETARRADTQYF.

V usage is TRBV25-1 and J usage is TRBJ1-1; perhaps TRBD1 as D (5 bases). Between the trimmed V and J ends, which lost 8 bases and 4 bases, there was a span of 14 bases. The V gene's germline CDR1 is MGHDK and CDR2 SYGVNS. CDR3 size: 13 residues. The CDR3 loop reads CASSTESGTEAFF. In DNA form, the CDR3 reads TGTGCCAGCTCGACAGAGAGTGGCACTGAAGCTTTCTTT. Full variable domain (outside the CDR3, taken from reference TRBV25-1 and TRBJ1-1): EADIYQTPRYLVIGTGKKITLECSQTMGHDKMYWYQQDPGMELHLIHYSYGVNSTEKGDLSSESTVSRIRTEHFPLTLESARPSHTSQYLCASSTESGTEAFFGQGTRLTVV.

CDR3 loop: CSVVMTAYGELFF. CDR3 bases: TGCAGCGTTGTAATGACAGCTTACGGGGAGCTGTTTTTT. The chain couples TRBV29-1 to TRBJ2-2, with D perhaps matching TRBD1 (5 bases). Trimming left V 4 bases short and J 7 bases short, with 13 bases between. From germline, CDR1 is SQVTM and CDR2 ANQGSEA. The CDR3 consists of 13 residues.

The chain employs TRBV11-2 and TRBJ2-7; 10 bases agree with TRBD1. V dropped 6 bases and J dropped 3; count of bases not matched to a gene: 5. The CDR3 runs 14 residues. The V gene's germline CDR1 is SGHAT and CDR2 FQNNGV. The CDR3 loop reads CASREGQGFYEQYF. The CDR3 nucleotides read TGTGCCAGCAGAGAGGGACAGGGGTTCTACGAGCAGTACTTC.

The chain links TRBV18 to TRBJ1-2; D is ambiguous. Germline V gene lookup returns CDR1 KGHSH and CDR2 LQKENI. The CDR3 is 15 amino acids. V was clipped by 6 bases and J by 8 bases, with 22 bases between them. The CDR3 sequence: CASSQTGGVAGGYTF. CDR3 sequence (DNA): TGTGCCAGCTCCCAAACCGGCGGGGTGGCCGGGGGCTACACCTTC. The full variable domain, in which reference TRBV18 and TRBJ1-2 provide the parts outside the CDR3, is NAGVMQNPRHLVRRRGQEARLRCSPMKGHSHVYWYRQLPEEGLKFMVYLQKENIIDESGMPKERFSAEFPKEGPSILRIQQVVRGDSAAYFCASSQTGGVAGGYTFGSGTRLTVV.

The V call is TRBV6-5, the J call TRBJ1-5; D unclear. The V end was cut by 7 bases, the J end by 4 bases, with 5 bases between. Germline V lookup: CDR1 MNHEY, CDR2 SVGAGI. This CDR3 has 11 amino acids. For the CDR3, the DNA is TGTGCCAGCACCAATAATCAGCCCCAGCATTTT. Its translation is CASTNNQPQHF.

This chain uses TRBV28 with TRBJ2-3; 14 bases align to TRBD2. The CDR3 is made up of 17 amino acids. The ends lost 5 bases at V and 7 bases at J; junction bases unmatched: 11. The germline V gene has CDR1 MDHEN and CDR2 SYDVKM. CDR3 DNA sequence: TGTGCCAGCAGTCCCTCGACTAGCGGGAGGGCCGATCATACGCAGTATTTT. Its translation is CASSPSTSGRADHTQYF. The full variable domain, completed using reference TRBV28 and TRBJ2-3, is DVKVTQSSRYLVKRTGEKVFLECVQDMDHENMFWYRQDPGLGLRLIYFSYDVKMKEKGDIPEGYSVSREKKERFSLILESASTNQTSMYLCASSPSTSGRADHTQYFGPGTRLTVL.

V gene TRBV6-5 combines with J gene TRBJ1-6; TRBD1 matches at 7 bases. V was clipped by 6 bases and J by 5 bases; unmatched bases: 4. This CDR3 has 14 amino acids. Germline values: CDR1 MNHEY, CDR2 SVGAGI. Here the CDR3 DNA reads TGTGCCAGCAGGGGGGACAGTAATAATTCACCCCTCCACTTT. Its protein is CASRGDSNNSPLHF.

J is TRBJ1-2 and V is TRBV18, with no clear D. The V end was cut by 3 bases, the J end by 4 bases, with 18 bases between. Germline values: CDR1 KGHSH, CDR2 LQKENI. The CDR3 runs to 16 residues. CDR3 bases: TGTGCCAGCTCACCGATGCGGGGTGGTGCCGGCTATGGCTACACCTTC. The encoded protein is CASSPMRGGAGYGYTF.

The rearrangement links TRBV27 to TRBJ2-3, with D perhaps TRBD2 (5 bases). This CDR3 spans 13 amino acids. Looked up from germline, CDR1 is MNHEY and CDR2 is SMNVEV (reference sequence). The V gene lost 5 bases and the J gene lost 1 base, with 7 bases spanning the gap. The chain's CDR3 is CASSGGGTDTQYF. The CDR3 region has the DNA TGTGCCAGCAGTGGAGGTGGCACAGATACGCAGTATTTT.

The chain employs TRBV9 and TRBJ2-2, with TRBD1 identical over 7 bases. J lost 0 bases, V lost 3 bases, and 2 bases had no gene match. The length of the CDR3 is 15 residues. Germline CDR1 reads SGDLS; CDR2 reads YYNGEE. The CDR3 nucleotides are TGTGCCAGCAGCGGAGGGACAGCGAACACCGGGGAGCTGTTTTTT. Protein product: CASSGGTANTGELFF. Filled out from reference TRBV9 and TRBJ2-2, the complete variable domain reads DSGVTQTPKHLITATGQRVTLRCSPRSGDLSVYWYQQSLDQGLQFLIQYYNGEERAKGNILERFSAQQFPDLHSELNLSSLELGDSALYFCASSGGTANTGELFFGEGSRLTVL.

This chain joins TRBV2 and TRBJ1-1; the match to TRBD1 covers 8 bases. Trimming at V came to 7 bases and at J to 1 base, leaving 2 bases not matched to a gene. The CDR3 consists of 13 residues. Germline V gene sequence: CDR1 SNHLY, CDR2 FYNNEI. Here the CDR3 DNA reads TGTGCCAGCAACCAGGGGGCGAACACTGAAGCTTTCTTT. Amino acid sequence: CASNQGANTEAFF.

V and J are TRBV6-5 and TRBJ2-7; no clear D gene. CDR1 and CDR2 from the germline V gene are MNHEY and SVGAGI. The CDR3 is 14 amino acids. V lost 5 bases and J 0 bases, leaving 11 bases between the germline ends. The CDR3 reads CASSTNIHSYEQYF. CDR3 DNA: TGTGCCAGCAGTACAAACATTCACTCCTACGAGCAGTACTTC.

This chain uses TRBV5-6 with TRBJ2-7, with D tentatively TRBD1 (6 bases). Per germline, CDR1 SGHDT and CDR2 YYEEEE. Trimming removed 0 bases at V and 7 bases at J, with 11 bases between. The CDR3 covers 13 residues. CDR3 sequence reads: CASSLDRAWEQYF. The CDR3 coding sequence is TGTGCCAGCAGCTTGGACAGGGCCTGGGAGCAGTACTTC.

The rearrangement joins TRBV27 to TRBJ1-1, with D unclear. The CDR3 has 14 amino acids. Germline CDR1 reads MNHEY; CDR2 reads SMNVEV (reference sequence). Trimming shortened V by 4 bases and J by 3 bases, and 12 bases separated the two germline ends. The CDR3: CASSSWADDTEAFF. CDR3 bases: TGTGCCAGCAGTTCCTGGGCCGACGACACTGAAGCTTTCTTT.

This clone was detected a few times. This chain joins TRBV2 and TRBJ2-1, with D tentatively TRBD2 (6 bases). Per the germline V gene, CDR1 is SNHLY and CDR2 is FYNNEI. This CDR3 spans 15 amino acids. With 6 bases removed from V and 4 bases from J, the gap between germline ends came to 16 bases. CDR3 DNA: TGTGCCAGCAGCCCAAGGGCGGGGCCGTACAATGAGCAGTTCTTC. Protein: CASSPRAGPYNEQFF.

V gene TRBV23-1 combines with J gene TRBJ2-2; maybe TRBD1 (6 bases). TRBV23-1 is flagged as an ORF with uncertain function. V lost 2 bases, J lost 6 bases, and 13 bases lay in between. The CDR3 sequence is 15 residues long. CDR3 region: CASSQNWTAPGELFF. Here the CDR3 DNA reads TGCGCCAGCAGTCAAAACTGGACAGCCCCCGGGGAGCTGTTTTTT.